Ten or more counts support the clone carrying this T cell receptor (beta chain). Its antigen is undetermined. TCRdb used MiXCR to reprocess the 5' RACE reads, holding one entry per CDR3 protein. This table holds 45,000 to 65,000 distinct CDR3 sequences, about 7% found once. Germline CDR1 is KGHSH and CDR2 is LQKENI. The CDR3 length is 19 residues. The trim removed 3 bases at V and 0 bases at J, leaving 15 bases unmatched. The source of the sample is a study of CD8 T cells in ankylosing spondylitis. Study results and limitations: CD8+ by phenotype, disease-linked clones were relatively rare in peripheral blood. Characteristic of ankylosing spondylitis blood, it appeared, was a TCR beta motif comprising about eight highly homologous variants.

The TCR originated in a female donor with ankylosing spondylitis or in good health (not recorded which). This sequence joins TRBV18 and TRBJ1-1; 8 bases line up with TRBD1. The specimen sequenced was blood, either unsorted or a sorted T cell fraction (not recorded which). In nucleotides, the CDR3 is TGTGCCAGCTCACCTAACTTTCAGGGGGCTCGCCTCATGAACACTGAAGCTTTCTTT. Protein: CASSPNFQGARLMNTEAFF.